This entry lists 20 T cell receptor beta chains sequenced from one sample in a study of T-cell reconstitution after alpha-beta-depleted transplantation in children. Unique molecular identifiers featured in how the TCRbeta library was prepared. TCRdb used MiXCR to reprocess the PCR reads, holding one entry per CDR3 protein. The table records 100,000 to 120,000 distinct CDR3 sequences, around 10% of them present only once. Here the sequenced sample was PBMCs from the stem cell graft donor, taken from the stem cell graft. These receptors came from a human donor who donated a stem cell graft to a child with acute lymphoblastic leukemia.

This rearrangement joins TRBV15 to TRBJ2-5, with D tentatively TRBD1 (5 bases). The CDR3 spans 15 residues. Trimming cost V 5 bases and J 2 bases, with 15 bases left between them. The germline CDR1 and CDR2 sequences are LNHNV and YYDKDF (reference sequence). CDR3 loop: CATSAPGRAQETQYF. The CDR3 DNA follows: TGTGCCACCAGCGCCCCTGGCAGGGCTCAAGAGACCCAGTACTTC. Drawing the rest from reference TRBV15 and TRBJ2-5, the complete variable domain is DAMVIQNPRYQVTQFGKPVTLSCSQTLNHNVMYWYQQKSSQAPKLLFHYYDKDFNNEADTPDNFQSRRPNTSFCFLDIRSPGLGDTAMYLCATSAPGRAQETQYFGPGTRLLVL.

The sample holds many counts of this clonotype. The chain joins TRBV5-1 to TRBJ2-7, with 11 bases aligning to TRBD2. CDR3 length equals 18 residues. Per the germline V gene, CDR1 is SGHRS and CDR2 is YFSETQ. Germline trimming cut 0 bases from V and 3 bases from J; bases unmatched to any gene: 11. CDR3 nucleotide sequence: TGCGCCAGCAGCTTGGAAACTAGCGGGAGTGTCCTTATCTACGAGCAGTACTTC. It specifies CASSLETSGSVLIYEQYF.

This clonotype was counted at least ten times. The rearrangement joins TRBV6-1 to TRBJ2-7; perhaps D is TRBD1 or TRBD2 (6 bases each). The CDR3 covers 12 residues. The germline CDR1 and CDR2 sequences are MNHNS and SASEGT. Trimming took 7 bases from V and 3 from J, leaving 10 bases between them. CDR3 sequence reads: CASTRDNYEQYF. CDR3 in DNA: TGTGCCAGCACGCGGGACAACTACGAGCAGTACTTC.

The table lists this clonotype with many counts. The chain joins TRBV24-1 to TRBJ2-4; tentative D call: TRBD2 (5 bases). Per the germline V gene, CDR1 is KGHDR and CDR2 is SFDVKD. Trimming took 7 bases from V and 1 from J, leaving 7 bases between them. This CDR3 spans 13 amino acids. CDR3: CATSGEAKNIQYF. The CDR3, as DNA: TGTGCCACCAGCGGGGAGGCCAAAAACATTCAGTACTTC.

This clonotype was recorded many times. The chain carries TRBV5-1 and TRBJ2-5; tentative D call: TRBD1 (6 bases). Germline V gene data show CDR1 as SGHRS and CDR2 as YFSETQ. Between the trimmed V and J ends, which lost 0 bases and 2 bases, there was a span of 8 bases. There are 14 residues in the CDR3. CDR3 region: CASSLATGQETQYF. For the CDR3, the DNA is TGCGCCAGCAGCTTGGCGACAGGACAAGAGACCCAGTACTTC.

This clonotype was detected ten times or more. The V and J genes are TRBV7-2 and TRBJ1-1; 8 positions match TRBD1. Germline V CDR1 and CDR2: SGHTA, FQGNSA. This CDR3 is 14 amino acids long. V shed 3 bases, J shed 4 bases, and the junction held 4 bases outside the gene matches. CDR3 DNA: TGTGCCAGCAGCTTGACAGGGGCCCCCACTGAAGCTTTCTTT. It translates to CASSLTGAPTEAFF.

This clonotype was found many times. V usage is TRBV24-1 and J usage is TRBJ1-5; maybe TRBD1 (5 bases). The germline gives CDR1 KGHDR, CDR2 SFDVKD. The CDR3 contains 17 residues. Trimming pared 2 bases from V and 7 bases from J, leaving 20 bases between. CDR3 amino acids: CATSDSRLPRGGQPQHF. The CDR3 DNA follows: TGTGCCACCAGTGATTCGCGACTCCCTCGGGGCGGGCAGCCCCAGCATTTT.

This clonotype was detected ten times or more. This chain connects TRBV15 to TRBJ1-4; no reliable D call. This CDR3 spans 13 amino acids. Trimming pared 1 base from V and 5 bases from J, leaving 5 bases between. Germline CDR1 reads LNHNV; CDR2 reads YYDKDF (reference sequence). CDR3 nucleotides: TGTGCCACCAGCAGAGTTGGAAATGAAAAACTGTTTTTT. It codes for CATSRVGNEKLFF.

Ten or more counts support this clonotype. The V and J genes are TRBV20-1 and TRBJ2-7, with 8 bases lining up with TRBD1. The length of the CDR3 is 15 residues. V shed 6 bases and J 0 bases; nucleotides not matched to a gene: 10. CDR1 and CDR2 from the germline V gene are DFQATT and SNEGSKA (reference sequence). CDR3 sequence: CSADRTGQHSYEQYF. The DNA for the CDR3 is TGCAGTGCAGATAGGACAGGGCAGCACTCCTACGAGCAGTACTTC.

This clonotype was counted ten times or more. V and J are TRBV7-9 and TRBJ1-5; TRBD1 might be the D (6 bases). CDR1 is SEHNR and CDR2 is FQNEAQ in the germline V gene (reference sequence). Trimming left V 5 bases short and J 4 bases short, with 18 bases between. CDR3 length: 16 amino acids. For the CDR3, the DNA is TGTGCCAGCAGCCCAGAGGGCGGGACACCTAATCAGCCCCAGCATTTT. Its protein product is CASSPEGGTPNQPQHF.

This clonotype was recorded a few times. The chain employs TRBV7-9 and TRBJ2-1, with 9 bases identical to TRBD1. CDR1 and CDR2 (germline): SEHNR, FQNEAQ (reference sequence). The CDR3 contains 16 residues. The V and J ends lost 2 bases and 5 bases, in that order; junction bases with no gene match: 7. The CDR3 DNA is TGTGCCAGCAGCTTAATCGGGACAGGGAGGGACAATGAGCAGTTCTTC. Its protein product is CASSLIGTGRDNEQFF.

This clonotype appeared many times. The rearrangement joins TRBV12-3 or TRBV12-4 to TRBJ2-5; 7 bases map to TRBD2. CDR3 length equals 16 residues. After removal of 1 base from V and 5 bases from J, the junction contained 10 bases not matched to a gene. The CDR3 loop reads CASSLGVAGVGETQYF. CDR3 nucleotide sequence: TGTGCCAGCAGTTTAGGGGTAGCGGGCGTAGGGGAGACCCAGTACTTC.

This clonotype was observed many times. This chain connects TRBV25-1 to TRBJ2-7, with 8 bases identical to TRBD1. With 3 bases clipped from V and 5 bases from J, the junction kept 9 bases outside the gene matches. Germline CDR1 and CDR2: MGHDK and SYGVNS. The length of the CDR3 is 15 residues. CDR3 DNA: TGTGCCAGCAGTGATGGTCAGGGGGCTTGGGACGAGCAGTACTTC. Translated, it gives CASSDGQGAWDEQYF.

This clonotype was counted many times. This sequence joins TRBV20-1 and TRBJ1-4, with a possible D match to TRBD1 (5 bases). Trimming took off 1 base at V and 0 bases at J, with 6 bases between the two ends. Per germline, CDR1 DFQATT and CDR2 SNEGSKA (reference sequence). The CDR3 runs 14 residues. The CDR3 nucleotides read TGCAGTGCTAGAGCAGGGTCAACTAATGAAAAACTGTTTTTT. Amino acids: CSARAGSTNEKLFF.

This clonotype was found many times. This chain's CDR3 is CASRRPGPYDYEQFF. CDR3 sequence (DNA): TGTGCCAGTAGGCGTCCGGGACCGTACGACTATGAGCAGTTCTTC. The chain carries TRBV19 and TRBJ2-1; either TRBD1 or TRBD2 may supply D (5 bases each). Trimming took off 6 bases at V and 8 bases at J, with 20 bases between the two ends. The CDR3 sequence is 15 residues long. The germline CDR1 and CDR2 sequences are LNHDA and SQIVND (reference sequence).

The chain couples TRBV7-2 to TRBJ2-6; tentatively, D is TRBD1 (5 bases). Trimming shortened V by 7 bases and J by 3 bases, and 19 bases separated the two germline ends. Germline CDR1 and CDR2: SGHTA and FQGNSA. This CDR3 has 17 residues. This CDR3 reads CASKPQGMTVGANVLTF. The CDR3 DNA reads TGTGCCAGCAAGCCGCAGGGAATGACGGTTGGGGCCAACGTCCTGACTTTC.

Ten or more counts support this clonotype. The chain is built from TRBV12-3 or TRBV12-4 and TRBJ2-5; TRBD1 or TRBD2 may be the D gene (5 bases each). The CDR3 has 14 amino acids. V shed 7 bases and J shed 4 bases, with 16 bases lying between them. CDR3 in amino acids: CASTTSGTTETQYF. In nucleotides, the CDR3 is TGTGCCAGCACCACTTCCGGGACCACAGAGACCCAGTACTTC.

This clonotype has ten or more counts. This chain joins TRBV20-1 and TRBJ2-1; 9 bases match TRBD1. CDR3 size: 15 residues. Losses at the gene ends were 3 bases for V and 1 base for J; bases not matched to a gene: 4. Germline CDR1 DFQATT, CDR2 SNEGSKA (reference sequence). CDR3 nucleotide sequence: TGCAGTGCTAGCACAGGGGGCCAGTCCTACAATGAGCAGTTCTTC. It codes for CSASTGGQSYNEQFF.

This clonotype was seen a few times. This sequence joins TRBV2 and TRBJ2-5; D perhaps matches TRBD2 (5 bases). CDR3 size: 16 residues. Germline V gene data show CDR1 as SNHLY and CDR2 as FYNNEI. V was shortened by 1 base and J by 5 bases, with 17 bases between the two germline ends. The CDR3 DNA sequence: TGTGCCAGCAGTGAAGATGCTGGGAGTCTAGGGGAGACCCAGTACTTC. It specifies CASSEDAGSLGETQYF.

There are many counts of this clonotype. The CDR3 here is CASSLAGGANYGYTF. CDR3 nucleotides: TGTGCCAGCAGCTTAGCCGGGGGGGCTAACTATGGCTACACCTTC. J is TRBJ1-2 and V is TRBV7-9, with D possibly matching TRBD1 (5 bases). Per the germline V gene, CDR1 is SEHNR and CDR2 is FQNEAQ (reference sequence). This CDR3 has 15 residues. The ends were cut back, 0 bases at V and 0 bases at J, with 8 bases in the middle.